These 8 T cell receptor beta chains came from one sample sequenced in a study of OX40 agonist ivuxolimab in advanced cancers. The method was immunoSEQ multiplex PCR; TCRdb's version includes in-frame clones alone and lacks a portion of them. The table has tens of thousands of clones, about 93% seen once. The material sequenced was CD4+ or CD8+ T cells sorted from blood, taken in a trial of the OX40 agonist ivuxolimab. All receptors come from an adult with an advanced solid tumor such as melanoma, head and neck, liver or kidney cancer.

The gene calls are TRBV28 and TRBJ2-5; perhaps TRBD2 as D (6 bases). Germline V gives CDR1 MDHEN, CDR2 SYDVKM. This CDR3 spans 13 amino acids. Trimming removed 6 bases at V and 1 base at J, with 9 bases between. The CDR3: CASRGTRQETQYF. CDR3 bases: TGTGCCAGCAGGGGGACTCGCCAAGAGACCCAGTACTTC.

V gene TRBV5-1 combines with J gene TRBJ1-2; D ambiguous. This CDR3 is built from 16 residues. Germline lookup yields CDR1 SGHRS and CDR2 YFSETQ. The ends were cut back, 1 base at V and 7 bases at J, with 20 bases in the middle. CDR3 nucleotides: TGCGCCAGCAGCTTGTCTCCGGGATCTTTATCGAGTGGCTACACCTTC. Protein product: CASSLSPGSLSSGYTF.

This chain connects TRBV6-1 to TRBJ1-1; a possible D gene is TRBD1 (5 bases). The V and J ends lost 5 bases and 1 base respectively, with 11 bases between them. The germline V gene has CDR1 MNHNS and CDR2 SASEGT. CDR3 length: 14 amino acids. The CDR3 loop is CASSIPRANTEAFF. The CDR3 region has the DNA TGTGCCAGCAGTATCCCCAGGGCGAACACTGAAGCTTTCTTT.

The chain combines TRBV10-3 with TRBJ2-7, with 8 nucleotides matching TRBD2. With 6 bases clipped from V and 4 bases from J, the junction kept 5 bases outside the gene matches. CDR1 and CDR2 from the germline V gene are ENHRY and SYGVKD. This CDR3 spans 13 amino acids. The CDR3, as DNA: TGTGCCATCAGCTCAGCGGGGGAATACGAGCAGTACTTC. It specifies CAISSAGEYEQYF.

The chain joins TRBV14 to TRBJ2-7; D gene uncertain. V was clipped by 1 base and J by 2 bases, with 6 bases between them. The CDR3 is 13 residues long. Germline CDR1 reads SGHDN; CDR2 reads FVKESK. CDR3 coding DNA: TGTGCCAGCAGCCAAGGTTGGACCTACGAGCAGTACTTC. Translating it yields CASSQGWTYEQYF. The full variable domain, its missing parts supplied by reference TRBV14 and TRBJ2-7, is EAGVTQFPSHSVIEKGQTVTLRCDPISGHDNLYWYRRVMGKEIKFLLHFVKESKQDESGMPNNRFLAERTGGTYSTLKVQPAELEDSGVYFCASSQGWTYEQYFGPGTRLTVT.

This chain links TRBV5-3 with TRBJ1-3; 9 bases agree with TRBD1. TRBV5-3 is filed as an ORF, its function uncertain. Losses at the gene ends were 5 bases for V and 3 bases for J; bases not matched to a gene: 15. The CDR3 extends over 18 amino acids. CDR3 in DNA: TGTGCCAGAAGAAGCGTCCGGGACAGGGCTTGTCGTGGAAACACCATATATTTT. Its translation is CARRSVRDRACRGNTIYF.

The chain carries TRBV5-5 and TRBJ2-1; no reliable D call. V lost 4 bases and J lost 8, with 16 bases in between. The CDR3 is made up of 14 amino acids. Germline lookup yields CDR1 SGHKS and CDR2 YYEKEE (reference sequence). For the CDR3, the DNA is TGTGCCAGCAGCGCGGTTTGGGTTTTCGATGAGCAGTTCTTC. It encodes CASSAVWVFDEQFF. Full variable domain (rest looked up from reference TRBV5-5 and TRBJ2-1): DAGVTQSPTHLIKTRGQQVTLRCSPISGHKSVSWYQQVLGQGPQFIFQYYEKEERGRGNFPDRFSARQFPNYSSELNVNALLLGDSALYLCASSAVWVFDEQFFGPGTRLTVL.

V is TRBV6-1 and J is TRBJ2-1, with D uncertain. The V and J ends lost 4 bases and 12 bases respectively, with 10 bases between them. The germline V gene has CDR1 MNHNS and CDR2 SASEGT. This CDR3 region has 11 residues. The CDR3 spells CASSGVLGQFF. CDR3 DNA sequence: TGTGCCAGCAGTGGAGTTCTAGGGCAGTTCTTC.